The rows below give T cell receptor beta chains drawn from one sample of a study of tumor and adjacent non-tumor tissue in lung cancer. TCRdb fed the multiplex PCR reads into MiXCR, producing one record per CDR3 protein. The table has 65,000 to 70,000 distinct CDR3 sequences, 55% to 75% seen once; the top ten hold around 20%. Sequencing input: lung tumor tissue. Receptors originate from a man in his forties or fifties with non-small cell lung cancer. CDR3s include the opening cysteine and the closing phenylalanine or tryptophan. The D gene is left open where the match is weak. Clone size is stated in some rows and not others, as once, few, many or a class when expanded.

J gene: TRBJ2-1; clone size: few; V gene: TRBV7-9; D gene: -; CDR3 protein: CASSSPPYNNEQFF; CDR3 DNA: TGTGCCAGCAGCTCCCCCCCATACAACAATGAGCAGTTCTTC
J gene: TRBJ2-1; clone size: -; V gene: TRBV29-1; D gene: -; CDR3 protein: CSVEPSGKPYNEQFF; CDR3 DNA: TGCAGCGTTGAGCCTAGTGGGAAACCCTACAATGAGCAGTTCTTC
J gene: TRBJ2-7; clone size: -; V gene: TRBV6-5; D gene: -; CDR3 protein: CASNYSGTGPYDQYF; CDR3 DNA: TGTGCCAGCAATTACTCGGGTACAGGGCCGTACGATCAGTACTTC
J gene: TRBJ2-7; clone size: -; V gene: TRBV6-6; D gene: TRBD2; CDR3 protein: CASTNSGGSYEQYF; CDR3 DNA: TGTGCTAGCACCAATTCGGGGGGCTCCTACGAGCAGTACTTC
J gene: TRBJ2-7; clone size: -; V gene: TRBV4-2; D gene: -; CDR3 protein: CASGQDRGSYEQYF; CDR3 DNA: TGTGCCAGCGGCCAAGATAGGGGTTCGTACGAGCAGTACTTC
J gene: TRBJ2-1; clone size: many; V gene: TRBV6-1; D gene: -; CDR3 protein: CASSPRESGYNEQFF; CDR3 DNA: TGTGCCAGCAGTCCCAGGGAATCAGGCTACAATGAGCAGTTCTTC
J gene: TRBJ2-7; clone size: -; V gene: TRBV6-1; D gene: -; CDR3 protein: CANTLGAGSYNEQYF; CDR3 DNA: TGTGCCAACACCCTTGGGGCAGGCTCCTACAATGAGCAGTACTTC
J gene: TRBJ1-2; clone size: -; V gene: TRBV11-2; D gene: -; CDR3 protein: CASSGRTEGHYGYTF; CDR3 DNA: TGTGCCAGCAGCGGGCGGACAGAGGGCCACTATGGCTATACCTTC
J gene: TRBJ2-2; clone size: -; V gene: TRBV18; D gene: -; CDR3 protein: CASSRADRELFF; CDR3 DNA: TGTGCCAGCTCTAGAGCGGACAGGGAGCTGTTTTTT
J gene: TRBJ2-1; clone size: -; V gene: TRBV5-1; D gene: TRBD2; CDR3 protein: CASSLGGSYNVQFF; CDR3 DNA: TGCGCCAGTAGCTTGGGAGGGTCGTACAATGTGCAGTTCTTC
J gene: TRBJ2-1; clone size: -; V gene: TRBV7-3; D gene: -; CDR3 protein: CASSLVLSSYNEQFF; CDR3 DNA: TGTGCCAGCAGTCTAGTCCTGAGCTCCTACAATGAGCAGTTCTTC
J gene: TRBJ2-1; clone size: -; V gene: TRBV28; D gene: TRBD2; CDR3 protein: CASSLSGRPHNEQFF; CDR3 DNA: TGTGCCAGCAGTTTGAGCGGGAGGCCTCACAATGAGCAGTTCTTC
J gene: TRBJ2-3; clone size: -; V gene: TRBV29-1; D gene: TRBD2; CDR3 protein: CSAVKRETFPDMQYF; CDR3 DNA: TGCAGCGCTGTGAAGCGGGAGACGTTCCCAGATATGCAGTATTTT
J gene: TRBJ2-7; clone size: -; V gene: TRBV5-1; D gene: -; CDR3 protein: CASSFTQSYGQYF; CDR3 DNA: TGCGCCAGCAGCTTTACACAGAGCTACGGGCAGTACTTC
J gene: TRBJ1-5; clone size: -; V gene: TRBV7-9; D gene: TRBD1; CDR3 protein: CAGSFTGGISHF; CDR3 DNA: TGTGCCGGCAGCTTTACAGGGGGCATCTCCCATTTT
J gene: TRBJ2-1; clone size: many; V gene: TRBV29-1; D gene: -; CDR3 protein: CSVDTGLFNNEQFF; CDR3 DNA: TGCAGCGTTGACACTGGACTCTTTAACAATGAGCAGTTCTTC
J gene: TRBJ2-3; clone size: once; V gene: TRBV28; D gene: -; CDR3 protein: CASSSQAEICSNQPQYF; CDR3 DNA: TGTGCATCTTCCTCGCAGGCCGAGATCTGTAGCAATCAGCCCCAGTATTTT
J gene: TRBJ2-5; clone size: many; V gene: TRBV29-1; D gene: -; CDR3 protein: CSVELALYQETQYF; CDR3 DNA: TGCAGCGTTGAACTAGCCCTCTACCAAGAGACCCAGTACTTC
J gene: TRBJ1-6; clone size: many; V gene: TRBV6-1; D gene: TRBD1; CDR3 protein: CATSDRANSPLHF; CDR3 DNA: TGTGCCACCTCCGACAGGGCGAATTCACCCCTCCACTTT
J gene: TRBJ2-1; clone size: many; V gene: TRBV4-2; D gene: -; CDR3 protein: CASSQGKVAAYNEQFF; CDR3 DNA: TGTGCCAGCAGCCAGGGGAAGGTAGCGGCTTACAATGAGCAGTTCTTC
J gene: TRBJ2-1; clone size: -; V gene: TRBV11-2; D gene: -; CDR3 protein: CTSSPSGGRGYGQFF; CDR3 DNA: TGTACCAGTAGCCCTTCTGGCGGGCGCGGTTATGGGCAGTTCTTC
J gene: TRBJ2-1; clone size: -; V gene: TRBV6-5; D gene: -; CDR3 protein: CASRITGPEYFF; CDR3 DNA: TGTGCCAGCAGAATCACAGGGCCTGAGTACTTCTTC
J gene: TRBJ2-5; clone size: -; V gene: TRBV5-5; D gene: -; CDR3 protein: CANSLSGTGETQYF; CDR3 DNA: TGTGCCAACAGCTTATCGGGGACTGGAGAGACCCAATACTTC
J gene: TRBJ2-3; clone size: -; V gene: TRBV28; D gene: TRBD2; CDR3 protein: CASPRDGGDLSTDTQYF; CDR3 DNA: TGTGCCAGCCCACGGGATGGGGGGGACCTTAGCACAGATACGCAGTATTTT
J gene: TRBJ2-1; clone size: many; V gene: TRBV5-1; D gene: -; CDR3 protein: CASSLLTWQFF; CDR3 DNA: TGCGCCAGCAGCTTATTGACTTGGCAGTTCTTC
J gene: TRBJ1-2; clone size: -; V gene: TRBV4-1; D gene: -; CDR3 protein: CANSQTGTTDQSYGYTF; CDR3 DNA: TGCGCCAACAGCCAGACGGGGACGACCGACCAGAGCTATGGCTACACCTTC
J gene: TRBJ1-3; clone size: once; V gene: TRBV28; D gene: -; CDR3 protein: CASSLHGARNTIYF; CDR3 DNA: TGTGCCAGCAGTTTACACGGTGCTAGGAACACCATATATTTT
J gene: TRBJ1-2; clone size: -; V gene: TRBV29-1; D gene: TRBD1; CDR3 protein: CSLDRQGTYGYTF; CDR3 DNA: TGCAGTCTTGATCGACAGGGGACCTATGGCTACACCTTC
J gene: TRBJ1-4; clone size: many; V gene: TRBV12-3/TRBV12-4; D gene: -; CDR3 protein: CASSPGLRKLFF; CDR3 DNA: TGTGCCAGCAGTCCGGGACTTCGAAAACTGTTTTTT
J gene: TRBJ1-6; clone size: -; V gene: TRBV20-1; D gene: -; CDR3 protein: CSARVYRNSPLHF; CDR3 DNA: TGCAGTGCTAGAGTGTACAGGAATTCACCCCTCCACTTT
J gene: TRBJ2-7; clone size: -; V gene: TRBV29-1; D gene: -; CDR3 protein: CSVQTQGSIYEHYF; CDR3 DNA: TGCAGTGTTCAAACCCAGGGATCCATATACGAGCACTACTTC
J gene: TRBJ2-7; clone size: -; V gene: TRBV7-9; D gene: -; CDR3 protein: CASSLEGGPYEQYF; CDR3 DNA: TGTGCCAGCAGCTTAGAAGGCGGACCCTACGAGCAGTACTTC
J gene: TRBJ2-3; clone size: -; V gene: TRBV11-3; D gene: TRBD2; CDR3 protein: CASSRGTSGELTDTQYF; CDR3 DNA: TGTGCCAGTAGTCGAGGGACTAGCGGGGAACTCACAGATACGCAGTATTTT
J gene: TRBJ2-5; clone size: many; V gene: TRBV4-2; D gene: -; CDR3 protein: CASSQEPNGRETQYF; CDR3 DNA: TGTGCCAGCAGCCAAGAGCCCAACGGCCGCGAGACCCAGTACTTC
J gene: TRBJ2-1; clone size: -; V gene: TRBV28; D gene: TRBD2; CDR3 protein: CASSLSTRTSGVSYNEQFF; CDR3 DNA: TGTGCCAGCAGTTTATCCACCCGGACTAGCGGGGTCTCCTACAATGAGCAGTTCTTC
J gene: TRBJ2-4; clone size: once; V gene: TRBV6-1; D gene: -; CDR3 protein: CASSGGTGGSTAKNIQYF; CDR3 DNA: TGTGCCAGTAGCGGCGGCACAGGCGGCTCGACGGCCAAAAACATTCAGTACTTC
J gene: TRBJ1-2; clone size: once; V gene: TRBV20-1; D gene: TRBD1; CDR3 protein: CSTMTGLNGYGYTF; CDR3 DNA: TGCAGTACTATGACAGGGCTTAACGGCTATGGCTACACCTTC